These 17 T cell receptor beta chains were all obtained from the same sample, sequenced in a study of shared clonotypes between healthy human individuals (dated by TCRdb to between 2020 and 2021). The library was generated by the immunoSEQ multiplex PCR assay. TCRdb obtained this table from immuneACCESS and retained in-frame rearrangements with V and J assigned. These tables miss some clones; where compared with another copy, unresolved V genes account for less than half of the shortfall, and the remainder is unexplained. This sample lists hundreds of thousands of clones; around 96% were detected once. The top ten hold 0.055% to 0.075% of the sample. The material sequenced was naive CD4+ T cells sorted from blood. Taken with the paper, the label for cell subset or site translates to: CD45RA+ positively selected. The receptors derive from a woman under 40 in good health.

This sequence joins TRBV9 and TRBJ2-7; 11 bases line up with TRBD1. Losses at the gene ends were 0 bases for V and 6 bases for J; bases not matched to a gene: 2. The CDR3 sequence is 14 residues long. Germline CDR1 is SGDLS and CDR2 is YYNGEE. The DNA for the CDR3 is TGTGCCAGCAGCGTAGCGGGACAGGGGGTCGAGCAGTACTTC. Protein sequence: CASSVAGQGVEQYF.

V gene TRBV7-3 combines with J gene TRBJ2-2; TRBD2 aligns across 10 bases. The CDR3 is 16 residues long. Germline CDR1 reads SGHTA; CDR2 reads FQGTGA. With V trimmed by 6 bases and J by 3 bases, 7 bases remained unmatched. CDR3 nucleotides: TGTGCCAGCAGTCCGACTAGCGGGCTCTACACCGGGGAGCTGTTTTTT. It yields the protein CASSPTSGLYTGELFF.

The chain couples TRBV28 to TRBJ2-7; 9 bases map to TRBD1. The CDR3 contains 17 residues. Unmatched junction bases numbered 12, after V lost 2 bases and J lost 4 bases. Germline CDR1 is MDHEN and CDR2 is SYDVKM. The CDR3 loop is CASSLGPRDRAMYEQYF. CDR3 coding DNA: TGTGCCAGCAGTTTAGGCCCCCGGGACAGGGCTATGTACGAGCAGTACTTC.

V gene TRBV30 combines with J gene TRBJ1-5; D may be TRBD1 (6 bases). Deletions cut 3 bases from V and 9 bases from J, with 15 bases between. The CDR3 runs to 13 residues. Germline V gives CDR1 GTSNPN, CDR2 SVGIG (reference sequence). CDR3 nucleotide sequence: TGTGCCTGGAGCCCGGACAGAAATGGGCCCCAGCATTTT. Its translation: CAWSPDRNGPQHF.

The chain is built from TRBV2 and TRBJ2-1; 13 bases are a match to TRBD2. CDR3 length: 17 amino acids. CDR1 and CDR2 from the germline V gene are SNHLY and FYNNEI. The V segment lost 6 bases and the J segment 1 base; nucleotides outside the gene matches: 6. Here the CDR3 DNA reads TGTGCCAGCAGCTGGACTAGCGGGAGTTTATCCTACAATGAGCAGTTCTTC. As protein: CASSWTSGSLSYNEQFF.

The chain recombines TRBV6-5 with TRBJ1-5; D unresolved. V dropped 0 bases and J dropped 1 base, with 7 bases sitting between them. The CDR3 length is 15 residues. Looked up from germline, CDR1 is MNHEY and CDR2 is SVGAGI. The CDR3 DNA is TGTGCCAGCAGTTACTCGTGGGGAAGCAATCAGCCCCAGCATTTT. Residues: CASSYSWGSNQPQHF.

This chain links TRBV7-2 with TRBJ2-1; TRBD2 aligns across 7 bases. Germline V gives CDR1 SGHTA, CDR2 FQGNSA. This CDR3 contains 13 residues. J lost 8 bases, V lost 3 bases, and 4 bases had no gene match. CDR3 sequence reads: CASSFAGVDEQFF. The DNA for the CDR3 is TGTGCCAGCAGCTTTGCGGGGGTGGATGAGCAGTTCTTC.

The V and J genes are TRBV21-1 and TRBJ1-1. TRBV21-1 is a recognized pseudogene. The CDR3 extends over 14 amino acids. Here the CDR3 reads CASSNFRLNTEAFF. The CDR3 bases are TGTGCCAGCAGCAACTTTAGGTTGAACACTGAAGCTTTCTTT.

The gene calls are TRBV27 and TRBJ2-7; a weak D match, TRBD2 (6 bases). This CDR3 region has 15 residues. Germline V CDR1 and CDR2: MNHEY, SMNVEV (reference sequence). The V gene lost 1 base and the J gene lost 2 bases, with 12 bases spanning the gap. CDR3 nucleotide sequence: TGTGCCAGCAGTTTATACCCGGGAGATCCCTACGAGCAGTACTTC. Residues: CASSLYPGDPYEQYF.

V usage is TRBV30 and J usage is TRBJ2-2; no clear D. The CDR3 contains 12 residues. Trimming pared 2 bases from V and 4 bases from J, leaving 5 bases between. The germline V gene encodes CDR1 GTSNPN and CDR2 SVGIG (reference sequence). The CDR3 bases are TGTGCCTGGAGTATGGTCACCGGGGAGCTGTTTTTT. It yields the protein CAWSMVTGELFF.

V gene TRBV7-8 combines with J gene TRBJ1-1; D is unresolved. The CDR3 sequence is 13 residues long. CDR1 is SGHVS and CDR2 is FQNEAQ in the germline V gene. V was shortened by 1 base and J by 1 base, with 4 bases between the two germline ends. CDR3 sequence: CASSLGKNTEAFF. For the CDR3, the DNA is TGTGCCAGCAGCTTAGGAAAGAACACTGAAGCTTTCTTT.

The genes are TRBV15 and TRBJ2-7; 7 nucleotides match TRBD2. The CDR3 spans 15 residues. V gave up 8 bases and J gave up 0 bases; unmatched junction bases: 10. Germline lookup yields CDR1 LNHNV and CDR2 YYDKDF (reference sequence). CDR3 coding DNA: TGTGCCACCGGGGGGGAGGGAGCGGTCTCCTACGAGCAGTACTTC. It codes for CATGGEGAVSYEQYF.

This rearrangement joins TRBV7-9 to TRBJ2-7; no clear D. The CDR3 is 14 residues long. Trimming removed 5 bases from V and 1 base from J, with 12 bases in between. Germline V lookup: CDR1 SEHNR, CDR2 FQNEAQ (reference sequence). The CDR3 DNA reads TGTGCCAGCAGCCTAGGGTCGGGTTCCTACGAGCAGTACTTC. Translating gives CASSLGSGSYEQYF.

The table lists this clone with a count of one. The chain recombines TRBV11-2 with TRBJ2-2, with 7 bases that match TRBD1. CDR1 is SGHAT, CDR2 FQNNGV, per germline. The CDR3 has 16 amino acids. The J segment lost 0 bases and the V segment lost 5 bases, leaving 6 bases of the junction unmatched. The CDR3 DNA follows: TGTGCCAGCAGCCCGCTCGGGACAGCGAACACCGGGGAGCTGTTTTTT. This codes for CASSPLGTANTGELFF. Looking up the rest from reference TRBV11-2 and TRBJ2-2 gives the full variable domain: EAGVAQSPRYKIIEKRQSVAFWCNPISGHATLYWYQQILGQGPKLLIQFQNNGVVDDSQLPKDRFSAERLKGVDSTLKIQPAKLEDSAVYLCASSPLGTANTGELFFGEGSRLTVL.

V gene TRBV10-1 combines with J gene TRBJ1-1; no clear D gene. Germline V CDR1 and CDR2: WNHNN, SYGVQD (reference sequence). This CDR3 contains 15 residues. Trimming stripped 5 bases from V and 1 base from J, with 14 bases between. The CDR3 nucleotides are TGCGCCAGCAGTCTGTCCGTCCTAGGGAACACTGAAGCTTTCTTT. This encodes CASSLSVLGNTEAFF.

The V gene is TRBV7-9, the J gene TRBJ2-1, with D possibly matching TRBD2 (6 bases). This CDR3 region has 15 residues. V dropped 8 bases and J dropped 3 bases, with 17 bases sitting between them. Per the germline V gene, CDR1 is SEHNR and CDR2 is FQNEAQ (reference sequence). Here the CDR3 DNA reads TGTGCCAGCCGGCCCACCGGGAGTAGCTACAATGAGCAGTTCTTC. As protein: CASRPTGSSYNEQFF.

The chain employs TRBV10-3 and TRBJ1-2; D might be TRBD1 (6 bases). The CDR3 sequence is 13 residues long. The germline CDR1 and CDR2 sequences are ENHRY and SYGVKD. The V end was cut by 10 bases, the J end by 3 bases, with 15 bases between. The CDR3 DNA reads TGTGCCAACCGGGACACCTCTGACTATGGCTACACCTTC. Amino acids: CANRDTSDYGYTF.